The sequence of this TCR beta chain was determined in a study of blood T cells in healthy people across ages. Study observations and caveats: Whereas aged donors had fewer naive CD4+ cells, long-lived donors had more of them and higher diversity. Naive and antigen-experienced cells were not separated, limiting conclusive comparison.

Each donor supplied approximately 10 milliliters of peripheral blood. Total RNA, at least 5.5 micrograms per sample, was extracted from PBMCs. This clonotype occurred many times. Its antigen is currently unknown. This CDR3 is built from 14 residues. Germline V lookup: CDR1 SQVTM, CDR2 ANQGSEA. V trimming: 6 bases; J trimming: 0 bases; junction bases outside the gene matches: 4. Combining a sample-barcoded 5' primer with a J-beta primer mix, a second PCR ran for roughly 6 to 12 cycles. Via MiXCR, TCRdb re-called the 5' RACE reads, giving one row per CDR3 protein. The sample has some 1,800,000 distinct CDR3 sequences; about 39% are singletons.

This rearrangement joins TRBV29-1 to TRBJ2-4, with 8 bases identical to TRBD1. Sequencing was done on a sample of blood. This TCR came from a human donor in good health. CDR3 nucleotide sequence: TGCAGCGTAGTCGACAGGGGAGCCAAAAACATTCAGTACTTC. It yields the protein CSVVDRGAKNIQYF.